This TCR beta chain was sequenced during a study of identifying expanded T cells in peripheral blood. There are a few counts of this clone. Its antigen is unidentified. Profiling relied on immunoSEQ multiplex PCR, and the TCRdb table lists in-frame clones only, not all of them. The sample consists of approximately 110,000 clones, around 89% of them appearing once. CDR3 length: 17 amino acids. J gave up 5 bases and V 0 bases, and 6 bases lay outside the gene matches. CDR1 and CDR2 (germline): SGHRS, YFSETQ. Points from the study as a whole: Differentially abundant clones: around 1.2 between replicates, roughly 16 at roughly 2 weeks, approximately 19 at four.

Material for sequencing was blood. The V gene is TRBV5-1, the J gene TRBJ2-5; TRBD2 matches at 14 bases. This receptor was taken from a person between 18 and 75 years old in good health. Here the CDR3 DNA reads TGCGCCAGCAGCTTGGGACTAGCGGGGGGGCCAACGGAGACCCAGTACTTC. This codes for CASSLGLAGGPTETQYF.